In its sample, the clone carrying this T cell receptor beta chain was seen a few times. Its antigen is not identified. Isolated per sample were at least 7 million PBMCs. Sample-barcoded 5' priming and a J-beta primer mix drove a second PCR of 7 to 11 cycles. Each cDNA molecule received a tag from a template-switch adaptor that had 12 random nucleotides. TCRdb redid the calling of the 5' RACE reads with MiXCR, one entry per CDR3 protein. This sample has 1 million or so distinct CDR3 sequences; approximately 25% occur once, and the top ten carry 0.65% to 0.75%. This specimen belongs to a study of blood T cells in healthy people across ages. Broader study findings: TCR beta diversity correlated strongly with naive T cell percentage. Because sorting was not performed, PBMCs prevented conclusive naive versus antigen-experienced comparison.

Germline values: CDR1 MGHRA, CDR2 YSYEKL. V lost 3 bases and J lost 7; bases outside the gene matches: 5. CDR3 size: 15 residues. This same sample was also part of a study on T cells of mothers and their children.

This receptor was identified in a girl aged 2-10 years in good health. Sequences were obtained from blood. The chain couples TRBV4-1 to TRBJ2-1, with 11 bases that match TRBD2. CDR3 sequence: CASSQILAGVNEQFF. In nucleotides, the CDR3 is TGCGCCAGCAGCCAGATACTAGCGGGAGTTAATGAGCAGTTCTTC.